These 7 T cell receptor beta chains came from one sample sequenced in a study of T-cell reconstitution after alpha-beta-depleted transplantation in children (dated by TCRdb to about 2016). The library was made by PCR. Sequencing instrument: Illumina HiSeq 2500. Molecular barcoding was employed in the preparation of TCR libraries, with unique molecular identifiers being used to normalize TCRbeta repertoire quantification. The raw public data were reprocessed by TCRdb itself: fastp quality trimming at Q25, MiXCR clonotype calling, in-frame beta chains only. Duplicate CDR3 protein sequences are folded into a single record with the most common DNA and genes. This sample holds 200,000 to 250,000 distinct CDR3 sequences; 9.5% to 13% were observed only once. The ten largest clones add up to roughly 27% of the sample. The label giving this sample's treatment or condition can be read as: allogeneic hematopoietic cell transplantation with graft depleted of TCRalphabeta T cells and CD19 B cells.

Sequencing used PBMCs, obtained before TCRalphabeta/CD19-depleted stem cell transplant. The source of these receptors is a child less than two years old with acute myeloid leukemia, due to receive a stem cell transplant.

This clonotype was counted at least ten times. V is TRBV4-1 and J is TRBJ2-1, with a weak D call TRBD2 (6 bases). The CDR3 runs to 14 residues. Germline loops: CDR1 MGHRA, CDR2 YSYEKL. Trimming took off 3 bases at V and 5 bases at J, with 11 bases between the two ends. CDR3 sequence: CASSHLGLDNEQFF. In nucleotides, the CDR3 is TGCGCCAGCAGCCACTTGGGACTGGACAATGAGCAGTTCTTC.

In this sample, this clonotype turned up many times. The chain combines TRBV18 with TRBJ2-1; D is ambiguous. V lost 2 bases and J lost 4, with 15 bases in between. The CDR3 consists of 16 residues. Germline CDR1 reads KGHSH; CDR2 reads LQKENI. The CDR3: CASSPFAEILYNEQFF. The CDR3 DNA reads as TGTGCCAGCTCACCATTTGCGGAAATTTTATACAATGAGCAGTTCTTC.

This clonotype showed up many times. V and J are TRBV3-1 and TRBJ1-1; no clear D. The CDR3 loop spans 19 amino acids. Per germline, CDR1 LGHDT and CDR2 YNNKEL (reference sequence). V gave up 2 bases and J gave up 0 bases, with 22 bases separating them. The CDR3 is CASSQRPPFGASMNTEAFF. In nucleotides, the CDR3 is TGTGCCAGCAGCCAAAGACCCCCGTTTGGAGCAAGCATGAACACTGAAGCTTTCTTT.

Ten or more counts support this clonotype. V and J are TRBV7-9 and TRBJ2-5; a weak D match, TRBD1 (6 bases). CDR1 SEHNR and CDR2 FQNEAQ come from the germline V gene (reference sequence). The V gene lost 5 bases and the J gene lost 2 bases, with 18 bases spanning the gap. The CDR3 covers 16 residues. The CDR3 here is CASSDPGTTRQETQYF. CDR3 nucleotide sequence: TGTGCCAGCAGCGACCCAGGGACAACACGTCAAGAGACCCAGTACTTC.

This clonotype occurred many times. The chain links TRBV28 to TRBJ1-4; TRBD1 matches at 7 bases. The CDR3 runs 13 residues. Germline V CDR1 and CDR2: MDHEN, SYDVKM. Losses at the gene ends were 5 bases for V and 8 bases for J; bases not matched to a gene: 5. CDR3 amino acids: CASSGRDREKLFF. The CDR3 DNA follows: TGTGCCAGCAGTGGCCGGGACAGAGAAAAACTGTTTTTT.

This clonotype has just a few counts. This rearrangement joins TRBV20-1 to TRBJ2-1, with 10 bases that match TRBD1. The V and J ends lost 3 bases and 0 bases, in that order; junction bases with no gene match: 20. The CDR3 loop spans 21 amino acids. Germline-derived CDR1 and CDR2 are DFQATT and SNEGSKA (reference sequence). The CDR3 nucleotides read TGCAGTGCTAGCTATCGGCCCGGGACAGGGGCCGCACTCTCCTCCTACAATGAGCAGTTCTTC. Amino acids: CSASYRPGTGAALSSYNEQFF.

The table lists this clonotype with many counts. J is TRBJ1-1 and V is TRBV5-1, with 7 bases identical to TRBD1. There are 16 residues in the CDR3. Trimming removed 7 bases from V and 1 base from J; junction bases left unmatched: 13. Looked up from germline, CDR1 is SGHRS and CDR2 is YFSETQ. CDR3 coding DNA: TGCGCCAGCGTTCTGGGAGGGGGCTTGGAGAACACTGAAGCTTTCTTT. Its protein is CASVLGGGLENTEAFF.